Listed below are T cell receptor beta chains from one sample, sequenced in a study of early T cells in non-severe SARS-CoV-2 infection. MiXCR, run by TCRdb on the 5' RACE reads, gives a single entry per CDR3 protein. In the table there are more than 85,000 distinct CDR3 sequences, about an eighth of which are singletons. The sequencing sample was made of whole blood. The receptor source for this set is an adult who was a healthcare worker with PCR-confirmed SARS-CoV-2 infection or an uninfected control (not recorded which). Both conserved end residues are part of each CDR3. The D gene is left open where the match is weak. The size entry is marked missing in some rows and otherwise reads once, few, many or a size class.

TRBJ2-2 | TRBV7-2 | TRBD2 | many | CASSPSGRNTGELFF | TGTGCCAGCAGTCCTAGCGGGAGGAACACCGGGGAGCTGTTTTTT
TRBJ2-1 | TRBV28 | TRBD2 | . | CASSLSGSGRAFNEQFF | TGTGCCAGCAGTTTATCGGGCAGCGGGAGGGCCTTCAATGAGCAGTTCTTC
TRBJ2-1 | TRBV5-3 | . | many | CARSLASSYNEQFF | TGTGCCAGAAGCTTGGCTAGCTCCTACAATGAGCAGTTCTTC
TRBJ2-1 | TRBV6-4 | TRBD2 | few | CASSEGTSMDEQFF | TGTGCCAGCAGTGAGGGGACTAGCATGGATGAGCAGTTCTTC
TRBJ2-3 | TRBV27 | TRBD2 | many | CASSPRTSGKYTDTQYF | TGTGCCAGCAGTCCCCGGACTAGCGGGAAGTACACAGATACGCAGTATTTT
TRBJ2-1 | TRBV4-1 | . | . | CASSQDHGQDNEQFF | TGCGCCAGCAGCCAAGATCACGGTCAGGACAATGAGCAGTTCTTC
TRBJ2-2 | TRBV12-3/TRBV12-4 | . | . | CASSLGQGNTGELFF | TGTGCCAGCAGTTTAGGGCAGGGGAACACCGGGGAGCTGTTTTTT
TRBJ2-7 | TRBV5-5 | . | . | CASSLRSGYYEQYF | TGTGCCAGCAGCTTGAGATCCGGTTATTACGAGCAGTACTTC
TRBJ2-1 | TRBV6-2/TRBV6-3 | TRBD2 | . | CASTWRLAENEQFF | TGTGCCAGCACCTGGCGGCTAGCGGAAAATGAGCAGTTCTTC
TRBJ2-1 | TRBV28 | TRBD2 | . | CASSWGLARYNEQFF | TGTGCCAGCAGTTGGGGACTAGCGCGTTACAATGAGCAGTTCTTC
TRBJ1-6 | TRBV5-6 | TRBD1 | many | CASSLGQGNSPLHF | TGTGCCAGCAGCCTGGGACAGGGCAATTCACCCCTCCACTTT
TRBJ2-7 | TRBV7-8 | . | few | CASSYPGRSPYEQYF | TGTGCCAGCAGCTACCCCGGGCGGTCCCCCTACGAGCAGTACTTC
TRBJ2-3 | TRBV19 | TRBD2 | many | CASSQRESTDTQYF | TGTGCCAGTAGTCAGCGGGAGTCCACAGATACGCAGTATTTT
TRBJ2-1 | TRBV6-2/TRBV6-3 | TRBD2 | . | CASRPRTRLYNEQFF | TGTGCCAGCAGACCTCGGACTAGATTATACAATGAGCAGTTCTTC
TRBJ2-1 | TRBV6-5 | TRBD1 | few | CASRPWDRGNRAEQFF | TGTGCCAGCAGACCCTGGGACAGGGGAAACCGGGCGGAGCAGTTCTTC
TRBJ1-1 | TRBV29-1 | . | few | CSVETTSRVNTEAFF | TGCAGCGTTGAAACAACGAGCAGGGTGAATACTGAAGCTTTCTTT
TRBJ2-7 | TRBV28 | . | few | CASSLTISGSGEQYF | TGTGCCAGCAGTTTAACTATTTCTGGGTCGGGGGAGCAGTACTTC
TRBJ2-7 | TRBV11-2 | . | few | CASSLDRGEQYF | TGTGCCAGCAGCTTAGATCGGGGGGAGCAGTACTTC
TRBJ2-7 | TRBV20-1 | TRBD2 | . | CSARDRRLAGGGTYEQYF | TGCAGTGCTAGAGATCGGCGACTAGCGGGAGGGGGTACCTACGAGCAGTACTTC
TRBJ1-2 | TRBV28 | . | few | CASSSSGGNNYGYTF | TGTGCCAGCAGCTCTTCGGGCGGAAATAACTATGGCTACACCTTC
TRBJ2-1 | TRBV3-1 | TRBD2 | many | CASSQDNPREQQFF | TGTGCCAGCAGCCAAGATAACCCGCGGGAGCAGCAGTTCTTC
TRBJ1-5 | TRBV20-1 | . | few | CSAKQNSNQPQHF | TGCAGTGCAAAACAGAATAGCAATCAGCCCCAGCATTTT
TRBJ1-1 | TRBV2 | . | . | CASSEANRNTEAFF | TGTGCCAGCAGTGAAGCGAACAGGAACACTGAAGCTTTCTTT
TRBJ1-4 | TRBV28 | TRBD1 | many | CASKGQGTEKLFF | TGTGCCAGCAAAGGACAGGGCACAGAAAAACTGTTTTTT
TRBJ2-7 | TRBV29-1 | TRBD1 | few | CSASAGTGPLRYEQYF | TGCAGCGCGTCGGCCGGGACAGGGCCCCTGAGGTACGAGCAGTACTTC
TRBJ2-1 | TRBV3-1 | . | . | CASSPGTPHEQFF | TGTGCCAGCAGCCCCGGGACTCCACATGAGCAGTTCTTC
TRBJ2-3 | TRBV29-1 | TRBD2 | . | CSVEKTTSGRTDTQYF | TGCAGCGTTGAAAAGACGACTAGCGGGAGGACAGATACGCAGTATTTT
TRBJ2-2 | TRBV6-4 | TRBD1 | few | CASSEEAGGHNTGELFF | TGTGCCAGCAGTGAAGAAGCAGGGGGCCATAACACCGGGGAGCTGTTTTTT
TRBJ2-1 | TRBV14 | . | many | CASSQTGNEQFF | TGTGCCAGCAGCCAAACAGGCAATGAGCAGTTCTTC
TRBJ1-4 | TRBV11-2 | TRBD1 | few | CASSLTGLSEKLFF | TGTGCCAGCAGCTTGACAGGGCTGAGCGAAAAACTGTTTTTT
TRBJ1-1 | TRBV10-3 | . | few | CAISGLGTEAFF | TGTGCCATCAGCGGACTTGGGACTGAAGCTTTCTTT
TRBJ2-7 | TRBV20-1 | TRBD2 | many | CSARGQRELHEQYF | TGCAGTGCTAGAGGCCAGCGGGAGCTCCACGAGCAGTACTTC
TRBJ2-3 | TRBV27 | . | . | CARVDTQYF | TGTGCCAGGGTGGATACGCAGTATTTT
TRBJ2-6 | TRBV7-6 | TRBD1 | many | CASSYQGAGANVLTF | TGTGCCAGCAGCTACCAGGGGGCTGGGGCCAACGTCCTGACTTTC
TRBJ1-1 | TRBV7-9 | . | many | CASRYSGTLGEAFF | TGTGCCAGCAGATACAGCGGGACACTAGGGGAAGCTTTCTTT
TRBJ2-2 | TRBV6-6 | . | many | CASSYSSDRTGELFF | TGTGCCAGCAGTTACTCGAGTGATCGTACCGGGGAGCTGTTTTTT
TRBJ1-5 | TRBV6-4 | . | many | CASSADYSNQPQHF | TGTGCCAGCAGTGCAGACTATAGCAATCAGCCCCAGCATTTT
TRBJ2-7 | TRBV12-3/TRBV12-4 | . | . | CASSLGTRYEQYF | TGTGCCAGCAGTTTAGGGACTCGGTACGAGCAGTACTTC
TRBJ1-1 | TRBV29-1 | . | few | CSASRVDTEAFF | TGCAGCGCTTCCAGAGTTGACACTGAAGCTTTCTTT
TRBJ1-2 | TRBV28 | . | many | CASSLTAFYGYTF | TGTGCCAGCAGTTTGACGGCCTTCTATGGCTACACCTTC
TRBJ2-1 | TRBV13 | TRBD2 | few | CASSSPGGREYNEQFF | TGTGCCAGCAGCTCACCGGGGGGACGGGAGTACAATGAGCAGTTCTTC
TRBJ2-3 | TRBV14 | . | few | CASSVQDTQYF | TGTGCCAGCAGCGTCCAAGATACGCAGTATTTT
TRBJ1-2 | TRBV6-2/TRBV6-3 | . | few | CASSYSITGYTF | TGTGCCAGCAGTTACTCGATCACCGGCTACACCTTC
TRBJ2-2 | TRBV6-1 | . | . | CASGTRLTGELFF | TGTGCCAGCGGAACTAGGTTAACCGGGGAGCTGTTTTTT
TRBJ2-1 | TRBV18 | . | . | CASSPQLEQFF | TGTGCCAGCTCACCTCAGCTTGAGCAGTTCTTC
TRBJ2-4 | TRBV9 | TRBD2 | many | CASSTHSGLAGGDIQYF | TGTGCCAGCAGCACCCACTCGGGACTAGCGGGTGGAGACATTCAGTACTTC
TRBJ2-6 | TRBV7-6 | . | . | CASSSPWPPGANVLTF | TGTGCCAGCAGCAGCCCGTGGCCTCCTGGGGCCAACGTCCTGACTTTC
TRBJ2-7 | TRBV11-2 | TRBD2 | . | CASRTPGRVGRATYEQYF | TGTGCCAGCAGAACCCCGGGGCGTGTCGGGAGGGCCACGTACGAGCAGTACTTC
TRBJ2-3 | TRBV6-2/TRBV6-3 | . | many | CASSYSASDGALTDTQYF | TGTGCCAGCAGTTACTCCGCGAGCGACGGAGCCCTCACAGATACGCAGTATTTT
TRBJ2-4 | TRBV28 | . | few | CASTEQLAKNIQYF | TGTGCCAGCACTGAGCAGCTAGCCAAAAACATTCAGTACTTC
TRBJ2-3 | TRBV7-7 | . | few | CASSLAGANTDTQYF | TGTGCCAGCAGCTTAGCCGGCGCAAACACAGATACGCAGTATTTT
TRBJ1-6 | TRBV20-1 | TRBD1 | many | CSASQSGGGSPLHF | TGCAGTGCTAGTCAGTCAGGGGGAGGGTCACCCCTCCACTTT
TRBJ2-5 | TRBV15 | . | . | CATSRSGRQETQYF | TGTGCCACCAGCAGGTCCGGACGGCAAGAGACCCAGTACTTC
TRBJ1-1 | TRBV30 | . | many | CAWSVAAGTEAFF | TGTGCCTGGAGTGTAGCAGCGGGGACTGAAGCTTTCTTT
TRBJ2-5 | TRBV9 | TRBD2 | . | CASSPGLAGGGETQYF | TGTGCCAGCAGCCCCGGACTAGCGGGAGGCGGAGAGACCCAGTACTTC
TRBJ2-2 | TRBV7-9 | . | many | CARPGRTGELFF | TGTGCCAGACCAGGGCGCACCGGGGAGCTGTTTTTT